This T cell receptor (beta chain) emerged from a study of response to subunit inactivated influenza vaccine. This clonotype was seen a few times. The target antigen is unknown. TCRdb used MiXCR to reprocess the RT-PCR reads, holding one entry per CDR3 protein. Of fewer than 700,000 distinct CDR3 sequences detected, 13% appear once; the ten largest clones hold about 12%. The V gene's germline CDR1 is KGHDR and CDR2 SFDVKD. The J segment lost 7 bases and the V segment lost 4 bases, leaving 9 bases of the junction unmatched. CDR3 length equals 15 residues. Overall study findings and caveats: Authors suggested each seasonal influenza vaccination recruits few new T cells.

This sample comprised PBMCs from blood, obtained 45 days after vaccination. The chain has TRBV24-1 and TRBJ1-1, with 9 bases that match TRBD1. The sequence came from a man over 45 who received an inactivated influenza vaccine. The CDR3 nucleotides read TGTGCCACCAGTGACAATACAGGGGGCAAATTTGAAGCTTTCTTT. This sequence encodes CATSDNTGGKFEAFF.